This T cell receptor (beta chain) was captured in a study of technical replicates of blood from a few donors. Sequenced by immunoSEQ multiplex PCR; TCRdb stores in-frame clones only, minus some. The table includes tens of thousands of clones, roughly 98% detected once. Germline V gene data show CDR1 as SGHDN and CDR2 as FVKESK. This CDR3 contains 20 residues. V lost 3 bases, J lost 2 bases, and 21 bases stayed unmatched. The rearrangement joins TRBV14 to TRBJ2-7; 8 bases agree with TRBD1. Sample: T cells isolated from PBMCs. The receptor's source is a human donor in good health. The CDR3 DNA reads TGTGCCAGCAGCCAGAGTTACAGGGGGACCGGGAGTACGATTGCCTACGAGCAGTACTTC. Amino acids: CASSQSYRGTGSTIAYEQYF. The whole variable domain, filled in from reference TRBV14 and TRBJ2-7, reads EAGVTQFPSHSVIEKGQTVTLRCDPISGHDNLYWYRRVMGKEIKFLLHFVKESKQDESGMPNNRFLAERTGGTYSTLKVQPAELEDSGVYFCASSQSYRGTGSTIAYEQYFGPGTRLTVT.